The T cell receptor (beta chain) under discussion was sequenced for a study of T cells in Graves' hyperthyroidism and ophthalmopathy. Comments on this clonotype: Its antigen remains unknown.

Lactation, pregnancy, other autoimmune disease or uncontrolled infection excluded patients. TCR beta CDR3 regions were amplified from RNA. The HTBI primer set served for first-round RT-PCR of the TCR CDR3. TCRdb ran MiXCR on the multiplex PCR reads and lists one entry per CDR3 protein. The sample lists a few hundred thousand distinct CDR3 sequences, approximately 18% occurring once. Study-wide points: Expanded thyroid clonotypes (above 0.001) were mostly also found in blood. A 13 V-J signature model discriminated ophthalmopathy versus stable hyperthyroidism.

The germline CDR1 and CDR2 sequences are SQVTM and ANQGSEA. Trimming left V 7 bases short and J 4 bases short, with 12 bases between. The CDR3 extends over 12 amino acids. The rearrangement joins TRBV29-1 to TRBJ2-3; D may be TRBD2 (5 bases). Specimen: blood. The source of this sequence is a man over 45 with Graves' ophthalmopathy. CDR3 in amino acids: CSATGRPDTQYF. Written as DNA, the CDR3 is TGCAGCGCAACTGGGAGACCAGATACGCAGTATTTT.